Listed below are T cell receptor beta chains from one sample, sequenced in a study of T-cell memory formation after mild COVID-19. TCRdb ran MiXCR on the 5' RACE reads and lists one entry per CDR3 protein. Of around 390,000 distinct CDR3 sequences detected, 15% to 20% appear once; the ten largest clones hold approximately 21%. The sample was PBMCs or a T cell subset sorted from them (not recorded which). The receptors derive from a man younger than 35 who had mild COVID-19 (a few samples of this study predate the infection). Cell type and time point are not known. CDR3s include the opening cysteine and the closing phenylalanine or tryptophan.

j_call v_call cdr3_aa
TRBJ1-2 TRBV4-1 CASSQGAGDAGDGYTF
TRBJ2-2 TRBV5-1 CASSLITPGLAGYTNTGELFF
TRBJ2-5 TRBV7-3 CASSLSASPETQYF
TRBJ1-1 TRBV18 CASSPNRQGMNTEAFF
TRBJ2-5 TRBV29-1 CSVVAGRETQYF
TRBJ1-2 TRBV7-9 CASSFRRSYGYTF
TRBJ2-7 TRBV12-3/TRBV12-4 CASTSSRTGAYEQYF
TRBJ1-1 TRBV12-3/TRBV12-4 CASSRSVKPEAFF
TRBJ2-5 TRBV6-6 CASSYSIGARETQYF
TRBJ1-3 TRBV7-9 CASSLRWAGSSGNTIYF
TRBJ1-3 TRBV5-1 CASSDGQGAGNTIYF
TRBJ2-3 TRBV6-5 CASSPTQGTSTDTQYF
TRBJ2-2 TRBV29-1 CSALAGGPVGELFF
TRBJ1-5 TRBV6-6 CASTNQGVGVRHQPQHF
TRBJ1-2 TRBV24-1 CATSSPVEGPYGYTF
TRBJ2-5 TRBV5-1 CASSFGQPYQETQYF
TRBJ2-3 TRBV2 CASSGRVYPDTQYF
TRBJ1-2 TRBV11-1 CASSNGGSEGYYGYTF
TRBJ1-1 TRBV2 CASRDRGLTQEAFF
TRBJ2-7 TRBV7-6 CASSPDGQAIYEQYF
TRBJ2-2 TRBV7-2 CASSLMGQSLNTGELFF
TRBJ1-5 TRBV15 CATSRSGYQPQHF
TRBJ2-1 TRBV7-2 CASSLQGSSYNEQFF
TRBJ2-1 TRBV2 CASSEMGGSGLYNEQFF
TRBJ1-2 TRBV24-1 CATSDAHRGYGYTF
TRBJ2-3 TRBV6-2/TRBV6-3 CASRTSGTDTQYF
TRBJ2-7 TRBV11-2 CASSIRDRGAYEQYF
TRBJ2-5 TRBV4-3 CASSQDGGPETQYF
TRBJ1-1 TRBV2 CASTYTAWTEAFF
TRBJ1-4 TRBV7-2 CASSPTGVQNEKLFF
TRBJ2-3 TRBV6-5 CARTFPGIYTQYF
TRBJ2-3 TRBV7-3 CASSSYLAGGPDTQYF
TRBJ1-2 TRBV30 CACYNGRGYTF
TRBJ2-3 TRBV10-3 CATGGGPSTDTQYF
TRBJ2-1 TRBV4-1 CASSRLAGGSNNEQFF
TRBJ2-7 TRBV5-6 CASSRGTGEHEQYF
TRBJ2-3 TRBV25-1 CAPDRVRPDTQYF
TRBJ2-5 TRBV3-1 CASSLHARQETQYF
TRBJ1-1 TRBV29-1 CMVTNTEAFF
TRBJ2-1 TRBV4-2 CASSQDSGTGQFF